This TCR beta chain was captured in a study of Ad26.COV2.S vaccination and SARS-CoV-2 variants (dated by TCRdb to about 2021). Background for the entire study: Donors in the vaccine arm were drawn from COV1001, a multicentre, randomized, double-blind, placebo-controlled phase I-IIa trial testing Ad26.COV2.S in healthy adults. Ad26.COV2.S was administered intramuscularly at 5 x 10^10 or 1 x 10^11 viral particles, either as a single shot or as two shots given 56 days apart. Sequencing of the TCRbeta repertoire served to evaluate the specificity and breadth of SARS-CoV-2-reactive T cell receptors following Ad26.COV2.S vaccination. A total of 32 samples were included in the TCR-sequenced set, comprising 19 Ad26.COV2.S vaccine recipients, 5 placebo recipients and 8 SARS-CoV-2 convalescent individuals. Trial participants were randomized into five groups of five, in which low-dose or high-dose Ad26.COV2.S was given once or twice, or placebo was given on both occasions. Blinding of investigators to trial group allocation was maintained during experiments and outcome assessment.

V was cut back by 5 bases and J by 7 bases, leaving a gap of 14 bases between them. Sequences SGHVS (CDR1) and FNYEAQ (CDR2) are obtained from the germline V gene. Measured from the cysteine to the phenylalanine, the CDR3 is 14 residues long. This entry keeps only the CDR3 DNA: 42 bases, framed from base 1. What the authors observed across the whole study: Higher spike-specific TCR breadth was observed in Ad26.COV2.S recipients than in placebo recipients (P = 0.0014). The study lacked the statistical power to compare responses across vaccine doses or regimens. Substantial breadth of spike-specific CD8+ and CD4+ T cell responses was reported after vaccination. Vaccine and placebo recipients had comparable non-spike TCR breadth, which fits with the vaccine containing only spike. The authors noted that total T cell responses may have been underestimated by the TCR breadth and depth analyses.

The immunoSEQ Assay was used to sequence TCRbeta CDR3 regions. After extraction, genomic DNA underwent amplification by bias-controlled multiplex PCR, followed by high-throughput sequencing. On the study's bioinformatics: Collapsing and filtering of sequences were performed to quantify the absolute abundance of each unique TCRbeta CDR3 region. T cell fraction was estimated by normalization of TCRbeta template counts to usable DNA, with usable DNA being measured through amplification of reference genes present in all nucleated cells. Repertoire TCRs were annotated as SARS-CoV-2-specific by exact matching of V gene, CDR3 amino acid sequence and J gene to a known reactive TCR set. The reference SARS-CoV-2 TCR set was derived from MIRA and filtered for enrichment in COVID-19-positive ImmuneCODE repertoires, a step that removed public or cross-reactive TCRs. Using the MIRA antigens, annotated TCRs were further analysed by specific ORF or by position within an ORF. Depth was the summed frequency of annotated unique rearrangements, while breadth was defined as annotated unique rearrangements over total unique productive rearrangements. Two-sided Wilcoxon rank-sum tests were applied when comparing TCR breadth between groups. TCRdb mirrors the immuneACCESS table, restricted to in-frame sequences. Some clones are absent from its copies; in checked studies, under half trace to an unresolved V gene, and the reason for the others is unknown. From that table come the V and J calls and clone size; the DNA was used to work out D and trimming. For this sample the table gives about 680,000 clones, of which more than 70% were detected only once. Of the sample, 1.5% falls within the top ten clones.

The treatment or condition label, as the study defines it: around 19 received Ad26.COV2.S at low or high dose, single or two shots; 5 received placebo; per-sample allocation not given. Repertoires of vaccine and placebo recipients were sequenced from samples taken on day 63 after the first injection. In Cohort 1b, more than 20 adults aged 18-55 years were enrolled at a single site in Boston, USA, between 29 July and 7 August 2020. Ad26.COV2.S was a replication-incompetent adenovirus type 26 vector that expressed a prefusion-stabilized SARS-CoV-2 spike protein derived from the original Wuhan strain. Of note for this clone: Its antigen target is currently unknown. Per-base quality was not reported, and no clone a single base away is much larger than it.

The sequence was obtained from a person between 18 and 65 years old who received the Ad26.COV2.S COVID-19 vaccine or a placebo. Recombination joined TRBV7-6 with TRBJ2-2, and TRBD1 may be the D gene, going by 5 matching bases. The sample consisted of peripheral blood, taken in a trial of Ad26.COV2.S vaccine versus placebo. The CDR3 protein is CASSQTDTSGELFF. The DNA sequence is as follows: TGTGCCAGCAGCCAGACAGACACAAGCGGGGAGCTGTTTTTT. The CDR3 plus the reference TRBV7-6 and TRBJ2-2 genes for the other parts give the full variable domain: GAGVSQSPRYKVTKRGQDVALRCDPISGHVSLYWYRQALGQGPEFLTYFNYEAQQDKSGLPNDRFSAERPEGSISTLTIQRTEQRDSAMYRCASSQTDTSGELFFGEGSRLTVL.